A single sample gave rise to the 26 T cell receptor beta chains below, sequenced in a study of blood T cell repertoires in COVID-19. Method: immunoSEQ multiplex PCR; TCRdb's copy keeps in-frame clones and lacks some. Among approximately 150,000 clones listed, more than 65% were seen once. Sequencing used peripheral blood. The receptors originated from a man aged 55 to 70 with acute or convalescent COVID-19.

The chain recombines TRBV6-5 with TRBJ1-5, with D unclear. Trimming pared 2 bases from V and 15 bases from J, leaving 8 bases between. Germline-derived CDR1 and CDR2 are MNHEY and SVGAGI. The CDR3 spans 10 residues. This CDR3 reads CASSYRVWHF. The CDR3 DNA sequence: TGTGCCAGCAGTTACAGAGTTTGGCATTTT.

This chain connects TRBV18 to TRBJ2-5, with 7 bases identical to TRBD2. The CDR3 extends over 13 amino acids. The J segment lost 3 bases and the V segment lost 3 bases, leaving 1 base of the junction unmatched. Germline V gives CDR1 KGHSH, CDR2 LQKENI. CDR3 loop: CASSPGLEETQYF. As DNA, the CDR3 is TGTGCCAGCTCACCCGGACTAGAAGAGACCCAGTACTTC.

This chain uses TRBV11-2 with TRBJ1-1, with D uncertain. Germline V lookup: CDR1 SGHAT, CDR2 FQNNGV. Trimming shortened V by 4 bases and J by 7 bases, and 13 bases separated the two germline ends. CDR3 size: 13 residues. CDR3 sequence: CASSSSLGREAFF. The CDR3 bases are TGTGCCAGCAGCTCCTCCCTGGGCCGTGAAGCTTTCTTT.

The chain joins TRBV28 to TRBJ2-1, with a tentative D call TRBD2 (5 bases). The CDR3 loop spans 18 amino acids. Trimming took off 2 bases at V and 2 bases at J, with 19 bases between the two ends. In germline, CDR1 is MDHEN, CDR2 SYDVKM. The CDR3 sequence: CASSLMASGLRTYNEQFF. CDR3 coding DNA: TGTGCCAGCAGTTTAATGGCGAGCGGTCTCAGGACCTACAATGAGCAGTTCTTC.

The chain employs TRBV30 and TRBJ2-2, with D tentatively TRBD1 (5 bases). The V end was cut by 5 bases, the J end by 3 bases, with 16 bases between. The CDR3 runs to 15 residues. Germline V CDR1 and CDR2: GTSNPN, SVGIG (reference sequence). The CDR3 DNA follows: TGTGCCTGGGACGTGACAGCGAGCCACACCGGGGAGCTGTTTTTT. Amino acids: CAWDVTASHTGELFF. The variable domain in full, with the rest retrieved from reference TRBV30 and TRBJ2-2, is SQTIHQWPATLVQPVGSPLSLECTVEGTSNPNLYWYRQAAGRGLQLLFYSVGIGQISSEVPQNLSASRPQDRQFILSSKKLLLSDSGFYLCAWDVTASHTGELFFGEGSRLTVL.

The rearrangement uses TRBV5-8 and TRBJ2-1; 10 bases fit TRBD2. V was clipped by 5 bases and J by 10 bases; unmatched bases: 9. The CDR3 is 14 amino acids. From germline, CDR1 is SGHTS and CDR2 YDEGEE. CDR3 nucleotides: TGTGCCAGCAGGAAAGCGGGAGGGCCGGGGGAGCAGTTCTTC. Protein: CASRKAGGPGEQFF. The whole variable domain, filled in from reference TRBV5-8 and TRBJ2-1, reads EAGVTQSPTHLIKTRGQQATLRCSPISGHTSVYWYQQALGLGLQFLLWYDEGEERNRGNFPPRFSGRQFPNYSSELNVNALELEDSALYLCASRKAGGPGEQFFGPGTRLTVL.

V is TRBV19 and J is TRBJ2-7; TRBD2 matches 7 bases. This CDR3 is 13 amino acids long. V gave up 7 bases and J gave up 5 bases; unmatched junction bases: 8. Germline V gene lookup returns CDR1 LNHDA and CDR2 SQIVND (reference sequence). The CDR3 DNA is TGTGCCAGTAATCCGGGAGGAAGGGACGAGCAGTACTTC. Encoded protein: CASNPGGRDEQYF.

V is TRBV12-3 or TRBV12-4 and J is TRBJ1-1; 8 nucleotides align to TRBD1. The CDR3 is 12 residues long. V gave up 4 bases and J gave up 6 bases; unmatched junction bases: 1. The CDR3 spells CASSSGGPEAFF. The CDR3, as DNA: TGTGCCAGCAGTTCAGGGGGCCCTGAAGCTTTCTTT.

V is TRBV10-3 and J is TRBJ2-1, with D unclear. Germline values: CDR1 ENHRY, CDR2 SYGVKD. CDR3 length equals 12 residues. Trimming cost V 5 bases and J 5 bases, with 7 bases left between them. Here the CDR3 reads CAISRQDNEQFF. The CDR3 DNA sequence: TGTGCCATCAGTCGGCAGGACAATGAGCAGTTCTTC.

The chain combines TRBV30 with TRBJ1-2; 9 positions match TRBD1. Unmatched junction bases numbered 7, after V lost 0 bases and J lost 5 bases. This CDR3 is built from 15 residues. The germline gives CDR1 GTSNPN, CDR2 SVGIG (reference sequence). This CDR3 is CAWSVRGQGGYGYTF. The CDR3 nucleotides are TGTGCCTGGAGTGTACGGGGACAGGGTGGATATGGCTACACCTTC.

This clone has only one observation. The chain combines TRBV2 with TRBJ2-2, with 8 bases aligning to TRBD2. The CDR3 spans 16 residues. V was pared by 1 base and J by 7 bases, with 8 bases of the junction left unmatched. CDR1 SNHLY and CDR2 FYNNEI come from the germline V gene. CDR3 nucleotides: TGTGCCAGCAGTGAAGTGGGACTAGGACTGCACGGGGAGCTGTTTTTT. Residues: CASSEVGLGLHGELFF.

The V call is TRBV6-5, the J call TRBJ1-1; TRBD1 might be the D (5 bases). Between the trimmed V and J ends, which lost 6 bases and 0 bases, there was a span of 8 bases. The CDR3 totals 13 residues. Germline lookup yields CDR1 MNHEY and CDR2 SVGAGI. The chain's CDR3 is CASRGQVNTEAFF. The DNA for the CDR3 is TGTGCCAGCAGGGGGCAGGTGAACACTGAAGCTTTCTTT.

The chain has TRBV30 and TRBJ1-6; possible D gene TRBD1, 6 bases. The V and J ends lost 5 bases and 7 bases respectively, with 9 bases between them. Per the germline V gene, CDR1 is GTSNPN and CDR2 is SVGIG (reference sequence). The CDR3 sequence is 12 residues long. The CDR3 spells CAWGQMNSPLHF. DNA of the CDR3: TGTGCCTGGGGACAGATGAATTCACCCCTCCACTTT.

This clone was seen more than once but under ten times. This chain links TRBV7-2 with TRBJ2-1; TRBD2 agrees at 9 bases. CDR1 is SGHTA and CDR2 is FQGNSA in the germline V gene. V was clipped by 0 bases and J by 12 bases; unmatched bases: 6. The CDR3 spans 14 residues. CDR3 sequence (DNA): TGTGCCAGCAGCTTAGCCTTAGCGGGAGCTCGGCAGTTCTTC. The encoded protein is CASSLALAGARQFF.

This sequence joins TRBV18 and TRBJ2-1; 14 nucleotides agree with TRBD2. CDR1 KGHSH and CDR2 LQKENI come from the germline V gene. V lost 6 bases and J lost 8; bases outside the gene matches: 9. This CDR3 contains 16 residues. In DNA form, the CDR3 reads TGTGCCAGCTCCCTCGGACTAGCGGGAGGAAACGATGAGCAGTTCTTC. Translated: CASSLGLAGGNDEQFF.

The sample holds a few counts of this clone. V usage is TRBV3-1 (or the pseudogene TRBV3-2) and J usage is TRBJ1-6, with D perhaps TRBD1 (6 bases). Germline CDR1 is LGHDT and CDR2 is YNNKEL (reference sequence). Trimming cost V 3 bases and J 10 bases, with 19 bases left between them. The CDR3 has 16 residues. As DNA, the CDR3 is TGTGCCAGCAGCCACTCTGGCCAGGGGAGAGGGTCACCCCTCCACTTT. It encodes CASSHSGQGRGSPLHF.

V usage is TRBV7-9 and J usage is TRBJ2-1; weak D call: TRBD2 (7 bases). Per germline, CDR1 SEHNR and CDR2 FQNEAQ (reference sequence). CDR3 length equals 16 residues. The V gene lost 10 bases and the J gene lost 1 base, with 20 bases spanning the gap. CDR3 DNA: TGTGCCATCGATCAATGGGGGAGGGGGTCCTACAATGAGCAGTTCTTC. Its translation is CAIDQWGRGSYNEQFF.

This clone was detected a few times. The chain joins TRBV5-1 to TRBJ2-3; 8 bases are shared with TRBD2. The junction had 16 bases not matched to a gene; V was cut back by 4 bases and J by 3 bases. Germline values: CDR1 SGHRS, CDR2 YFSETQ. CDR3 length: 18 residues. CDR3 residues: CASSPSPAPGGATDTQYF. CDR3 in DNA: TGCGCCAGCAGCCCCTCCCCAGCGCCGGGAGGGGCGACAGATACGCAGTATTTT.

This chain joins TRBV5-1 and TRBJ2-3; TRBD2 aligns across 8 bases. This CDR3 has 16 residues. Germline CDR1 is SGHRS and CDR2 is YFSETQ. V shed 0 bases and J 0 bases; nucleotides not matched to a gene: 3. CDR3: CASSLGSSGSTDTQYF. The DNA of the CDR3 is TGCGCCAGCAGCTTGGGTTCTAGCGGGAGCACAGATACGCAGTATTTT.

The CDR3 loop reads CASSKTTPAYNEQFF. The CDR3 bases are TGCGCCAGCAGCAAGACAACACCTGCCTACAATGAGCAGTTCTTC. The J gene is TRBJ2-1, the V gene TRBV5-1; D uncertain. There are 15 residues in the CDR3. Germline-derived CDR1 and CDR2 are SGHRS and YFSETQ. The V end was cut by 4 bases, the J end by 2 bases, with 13 bases between.

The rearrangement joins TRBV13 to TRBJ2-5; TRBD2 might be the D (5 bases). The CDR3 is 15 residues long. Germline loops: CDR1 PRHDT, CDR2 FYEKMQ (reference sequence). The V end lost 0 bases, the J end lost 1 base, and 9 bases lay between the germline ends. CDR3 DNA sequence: TGTGCCAGCAGCTTAGGCCGGGGTGTCCAAGAGACCCAGTACTTC. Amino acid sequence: CASSLGRGVQETQYF.

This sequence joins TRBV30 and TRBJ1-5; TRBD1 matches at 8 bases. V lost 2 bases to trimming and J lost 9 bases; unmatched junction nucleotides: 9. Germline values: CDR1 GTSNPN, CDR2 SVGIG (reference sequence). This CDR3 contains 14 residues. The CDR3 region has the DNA TGTGCCTGGAGTTTCGGCAGGGGGCGGACGCCCCAGCATTTT. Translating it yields CAWSFGRGRTPQHF.

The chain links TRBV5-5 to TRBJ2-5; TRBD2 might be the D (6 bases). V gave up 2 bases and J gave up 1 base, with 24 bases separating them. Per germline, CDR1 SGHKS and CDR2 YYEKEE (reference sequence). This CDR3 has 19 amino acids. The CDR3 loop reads CASSFDVSALGLPQETQYF. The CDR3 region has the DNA TGTGCCAGCAGCTTCGACGTTTCTGCCCTGGGACTGCCCCAAGAGACCCAGTACTTC.

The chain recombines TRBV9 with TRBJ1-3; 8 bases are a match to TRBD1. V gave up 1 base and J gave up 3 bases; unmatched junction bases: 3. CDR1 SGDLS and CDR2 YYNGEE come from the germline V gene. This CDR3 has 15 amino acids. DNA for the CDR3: TGTGCCAGCAGCGTACAGGGGGCGCTTGGAAACACCATATATTTT. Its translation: CASSVQGALGNTIYF.

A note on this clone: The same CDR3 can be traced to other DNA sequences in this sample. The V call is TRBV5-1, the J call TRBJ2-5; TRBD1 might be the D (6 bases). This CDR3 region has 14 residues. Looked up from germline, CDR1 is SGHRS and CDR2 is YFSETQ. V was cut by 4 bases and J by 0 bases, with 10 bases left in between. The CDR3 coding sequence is TGCGCCAGCAGCCTCGGACAGAACCAAGAGACCCAGTACTTC. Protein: CASSLGQNQETQYF.

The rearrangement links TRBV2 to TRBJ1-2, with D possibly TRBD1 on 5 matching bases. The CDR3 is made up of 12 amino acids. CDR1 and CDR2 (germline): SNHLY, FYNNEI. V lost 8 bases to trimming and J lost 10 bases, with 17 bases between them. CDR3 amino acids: CASLLQGKTYTF. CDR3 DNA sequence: TGTGCCAGCCTTCTGCAGGGCAAGACCTACACCTTC.